The 26 T cell receptor beta chains below were found in one sample sequenced in a study of T cell responses to AZD1222 COVID-19 vaccine. Assay used: immunoSEQ multiplex PCR; TCRdb lists only in-frame clones, some missing. The sample carries some 110,000 clones, roughly 91% recorded once. The material was peripheral blood, obtained 28 days after the second AZD1222 dose. The receptors were gathered from an adult who received the AZD1222 COVID-19 vaccine.

This chain uses TRBV6-2 or TRBV6-3 with TRBJ2-5; 7 bases fit TRBD2. Germline lookup yields CDR1 MNHEY and CDR2 SVGEGT. CDR3 length equals 15 residues. V shed 0 bases, J shed 4 bases, and the junction held 5 bases outside the gene matches. The CDR3 DNA sequence: TGTGCCAGCAGTTACTCCTCCCTAGCGGTAGAGACCCAGTACTTC. Encoded protein: CASSYSSLAVETQYF.

The rearrangement uses TRBV20-1 and TRBJ2-1; no clear D. The V and J ends lost 6 bases and 7 bases respectively, with 7 bases between them. This CDR3 is 10 amino acids long. The germline CDR1 and CDR2 sequences are DFQATT and SNEGSKA (reference sequence). DNA for the CDR3: TGCAGTGCCGTACGAAATGAGCAGTTCTTC. It translates to CSAVRNEQFF.

The rearrangement links TRBV7-3 to TRBJ1-1; D is unclear. Looked up from germline, CDR1 is SGHTA and CDR2 is FQGTGA. V lost 6 bases to trimming and J lost 3 bases, with 11 bases between them. The CDR3 length is 13 residues. CDR3 protein: CASSLDADTEAFF. The CDR3 DNA follows: TGTGCCAGCAGTTTGGACGCCGACACTGAAGCTTTCTTT. The whole variable domain, remainder taken from reference TRBV7-3 and TRBJ1-1, is GAGVSQTPSNKVTEKGKYVELRCDPISGHTALYWYRQSLGQGPEFLIYFQGTGAADDSGLPNDRFFAVRPEGSVSTLKIQRTERGDSAVYLCASSLDADTEAFFGQGTRLTVV.

The rearrangement uses TRBV3-1 (or the pseudogene TRBV3-2) and TRBJ2-2; D unclear. Germline assignment: CDR1 LGHDT and CDR2 YNNKEL (reference sequence). V was clipped by 5 bases and J by 5 bases, with 9 bases between them. The CDR3 covers 13 residues. Written as DNA, the CDR3 is TGTGCCAGCAGCATACAGAAAACCGGGGAGCTGTTTTTT. It translates to CASSIQKTGELFF.

The rearrangement joins TRBV9 to TRBJ2-1; 7 nucleotides agree with TRBD2. From germline, CDR1 is SGDLS and CDR2 YYNGEE. V gave up 0 bases and J gave up 3 bases; unmatched junction bases: 6. The CDR3 runs 16 residues. CDR3 sequence: CASSVESGIGYNEQFF. In DNA, the CDR3 is TGTGCCAGCAGCGTAGAGAGCGGGATCGGCTACAATGAGCAGTTCTTC. Supplemented by reference TRBV9 and TRBJ2-1, the full variable domain reads DSGVTQTPKHLITATGQRVTLRCSPRSGDLSVYWYQQSLDQGLQFLIQYYNGEERAKGNILERFSAQQFPDLHSELNLSSLELGDSALYFCASSVESGIGYNEQFFGPGTRLTVL.

The chain is built from TRBV7-2 and TRBJ1-5; D not resolved. V was trimmed by 3 bases and J by 0 bases, leaving 6 bases between them. The CDR3 is made up of 14 amino acids. In germline, CDR1 is SGHTA, CDR2 FQGNSA. CDR3 in amino acids: CASSFGSSNQPQHF. CDR3 nucleotide sequence: TGTGCCAGCAGCTTCGGATCTAGCAATCAGCCCCAGCATTTT.

The chain couples TRBV29-1 to TRBJ1-2; D may be TRBD1 (5 bases). This CDR3 spans 11 amino acids. Germline V gives CDR1 SQVTM, CDR2 ANQGSEA. The V gene lost 4 bases and the J gene lost 5 bases, with 8 bases spanning the gap. The CDR3: CSVGQLYGYTF. DNA for the CDR3: TGCAGCGTTGGACAGCTTTATGGCTACACCTTC.

J is TRBJ1-1 and V is TRBV6-6; D is perhaps TRBD1 (5 bases). Germline CDR1 is MNHNY and CDR2 is SVGAGI (reference sequence). This CDR3 is built from 12 residues. V shed 0 bases and J shed 10 bases, with 9 bases lying between them. The CDR3 sequence: CASSYSSGGAFF. For the CDR3, the DNA is TGTGCCAGCAGTTACTCGAGCGGGGGAGCTTTCTTT.

This chain links TRBV30 with TRBJ2-5; 9 positions agree with TRBD1. J lost 1 base, V lost 0 bases, and 12 bases had no gene match. Per germline, CDR1 GTSNPN and CDR2 SVGIG (reference sequence). The CDR3 contains 18 residues. In DNA form, the CDR3 reads TGTGCCTGGAGTGTATATATTCGTACAGGGGGCTTCCAAGAGACCCAGTACTTC. This translates into CAWSVYIRTGGFQETQYF.

The chain recombines TRBV28 with TRBJ1-1; D call uncertain. Germline V lookup: CDR1 MDHEN, CDR2 SYDVKM. This CDR3 spans 14 amino acids. The ends were cut back, 6 bases at V and 0 bases at J, with 11 bases in the middle. The chain's CDR3 is CASRPVNMNTEAFF. CDR3 sequence (DNA): TGTGCCAGCAGGCCAGTAAATATGAACACTGAAGCTTTCTTT.

This rearrangement joins TRBV11-2 to TRBJ2-3; 8 bases fit TRBD2. The CDR3 loop spans 15 amino acids. CDR1 and CDR2 (germline): SGHAT, FQNNGV. V dropped 6 bases and J dropped 0; count of bases not matched to a gene: 5. This chain's CDR3 is CASRMSGSSTDTQYF. The CDR3 bases are TGTGCCAGCAGAATGAGCGGGAGTAGCACAGATACGCAGTATTTT.

The rearrangement uses TRBV2 and TRBJ2-2; 10 bases agree with TRBD1. Germline trimming cut 8 bases from V and 0 bases from J; bases unmatched to any gene: 3. In germline, CDR1 is SNHLY, CDR2 FYNNEI. The CDR3 loop spans 15 amino acids. The CDR3 loop is CASQTGGANTGELFF. As DNA, the CDR3 is TGTGCCAGCCAGACAGGGGGCGCGAACACCGGGGAGCTGTTTTTT.

This chain links TRBV19 with TRBJ1-3; 10 nucleotides agree with TRBD1. CDR1 is LNHDA, CDR2 SQIVND, per germline (reference sequence). This CDR3 has 15 residues. Losses at the gene ends were 4 bases for V and 4 bases for J; bases not matched to a gene: 4. The CDR3 coding sequence is TGTGCCAGTAGTACCGGGACAGGGGCAGGAAACACCATATATTTT. It translates to CASSTGTGAGNTIYF.

Worth noting for this clone: Other DNA sequences in this sample translate to the same CDR3. This rearrangement joins TRBV19 to TRBJ2-7; D is perhaps TRBD1 (5 bases). The V end lost 1 base, the J end lost 3 bases, and 7 bases lay between the germline ends. In germline, CDR1 is LNHDA, CDR2 SQIVND (reference sequence). The CDR3 sequence is 13 residues long. CDR3 nucleotide sequence: TGTGCCAGTAGTATAGTTGACAGCTACGAGCAGTACTTC. Translation gives CASSIVDSYEQYF.

The V and J genes are TRBV4-3 and TRBJ1-6; TRBD1 matches at 7 bases. V gave up 0 bases and J gave up 7 bases; unmatched junction bases: 9. Germline V gene lookup returns CDR1 LGHNA and CDR2 YSLEER. This CDR3 contains 17 residues. The CDR3 sequence: CASSQDDREGSNSPLHF. In DNA form, the CDR3 reads TGCGCCAGCAGCCAAGATGACAGGGAGGGGAGCAATTCACCCCTCCACTTT.

The V call is TRBV10-1, the J call TRBJ2-1, with D possibly called TRBD1 or TRBD2 (5 bases each). Trimming shortened V by 7 bases and J by 10 bases, and 20 bases separated the two germline ends. The CDR3 runs to 14 residues. The germline V gene has CDR1 WNHNN and CDR2 SYGVQD (reference sequence). The CDR3 is CASTRGRTGLEQFF. CDR3 sequence (DNA): TGCGCCAGCACCCGCGGCCGGACGGGGCTCGAGCAGTTCTTC.

This rearrangement joins TRBV11-1 to TRBJ1-1; 7 bases are a match to TRBD1. This CDR3 spans 15 amino acids. J lost 0 bases, V lost 5 bases, and 6 bases had no gene match. CDR1 SGHAT and CDR2 FQDESV come from the germline V gene (reference sequence). In nucleotides, the CDR3 is TGTGCCAGCAGCCTCCCCACAGGGGTGAACACTGAAGCTTTCTTT. Protein sequence: CASSLPTGVNTEAFF.

The chain links TRBV5-1 to TRBJ2-5; a possible D gene is TRBD1 (8 bases). The length of the CDR3 is 16 residues. V lost 1 base to trimming and J lost 5 bases, with 18 bases between them. Germline values: CDR1 SGHRS, CDR2 YFSETQ. CDR3 region: CASSLRTGRGRETQYF. In DNA form, the CDR3 reads TGCGCCAGCAGCTTGAGGACAGGGAGGGGGAGGGAGACCCAGTACTTC.

The chain has TRBV27 and TRBJ1-5; TRBD1 is a possible D gene (6 bases). Trimming pared 6 bases from V and 4 bases from J, leaving 13 bases between. The CDR3 totals 14 residues. CDR1 MNHEY and CDR2 SMNVEV come from the germline V gene (reference sequence). Here the CDR3 DNA reads TGTGCCAGCAGGCCAGGGGCCTCTAATCAGCCCCAGCATTTT. Protein sequence: CASRPGASNQPQHF.

This chain uses TRBV11-2 with TRBJ2-7; the match to TRBD1 covers 12 bases. Germline loops: CDR1 SGHAT, CDR2 FQNNGV. The CDR3 consists of 13 residues. With V trimmed by 4 bases and J by 5 bases, 0 bases remained unmatched. The CDR3 nucleotides are TGTGCCAGCAGCTGGGACAGGGGGCACGAGCAGTACTTC. It specifies CASSWDRGHEQYF.

The CDR3 reads CAILYGTENTGELFF. CDR3 in DNA: TGTGCCATTTTATACGGGACTGAGAACACCGGGGAGCTGTTTTTT. The chain links TRBV10-3 to TRBJ2-2, with D possibly matching TRBD2 (6 bases). The CDR3 covers 15 residues. Trimming took 9 bases from V and 1 from J, leaving 15 bases between them. Per the germline V gene, CDR1 is ENHRY and CDR2 is SYGVKD.

The V and J genes are TRBV5-1 and TRBJ2-3; unclear D gene. The CDR3 is 11 residues long. V was trimmed by 0 bases and J by 10 bases, leaving 6 bases between them. The germline CDR1 and CDR2 sequences are SGHRS and YFSETQ. The CDR3 loop is CASSLGWAQYF. The CDR3 DNA sequence: TGCGCCAGCAGCTTGGGGTGGGCGCAGTATTTT. Full variable domain (remainder filled in from reference TRBV5-1 and TRBJ2-3): KAGVTQTPRYLIKTRGQQVTLSCSPISGHRSVSWYQQTPGQGLQFLFEYFSETQRNKGNFPGRFSGRQFSNSRSEMNVSTLELGDSALYLCASSLGWAQYFGPGTRLTVL.

The rearrangement uses TRBV6-5 and TRBJ1-2, with D unresolved. CDR1 and CDR2 from the germline V gene are MNHEY and SVGAGI. The CDR3 spans 12 residues. V lost 8 bases to trimming and J lost 3 bases, with 10 bases between them. CDR3 in DNA: TGTGCCAGCTCAATAGACTACTATGGCTACACCTTC. It specifies CASSIDYYGYTF.

The chain combines TRBV20-1 with TRBJ2-5, with D perhaps assigned TRBD1 or TRBD2 (6 bases each). Per the germline V gene, CDR1 is DFQATT and CDR2 is SNEGSKA (reference sequence). The CDR3 sequence is 11 residues long. Here the CDR3 reads CGATRGETQYF. Here the CDR3 DNA reads TGCGGAGCGACTAGGGGGGAGACCCAGTACTTC.

In this sample, this clone turned up once. J is TRBJ1-1 and V is TRBV30, with TRBD1 matching 7 bases. This CDR3 contains 16 residues. Per germline, CDR1 GTSNPN and CDR2 SVGIG (reference sequence). V gave up 0 bases and J gave up 0 bases; unmatched junction bases: 7. The CDR3 DNA follows: TGTGCCTGGAGTGTTCCAGGGGGGGGGATGAACACTGAAGCTTTCTTT. Protein product: CAWSVPGGGMNTEAFF.

The V gene is TRBV6-2 or TRBV6-3, the J gene TRBJ1-2; D gene ambiguous. Germline-derived CDR1 and CDR2 are MNHEY and SVGEGT. The V and J ends lost 5 bases and 7 bases respectively, with 11 bases between them. The CDR3 has 12 residues. DNA of the CDR3: TGTGCCAGCAGTCGGAGGGATCGTGGCTACACCTTC. This encodes CASSRRDRGYTF.